A selection of T cell receptor beta chains follows, all from one sample in a study of OX40 agonist ivuxolimab in advanced cancers. The protocol was immunoSEQ multiplex PCR, while the TCRdb copy is restricted to in-frame clones and leaves out a portion. The sample has thousands of clones, roughly two thirds seen once. Material: CD4+ or CD8+ T cells sorted from blood, obtained in a trial of the OX40 agonist ivuxolimab. The receptor source for this set is an adult with an advanced solid tumor such as melanoma, head and neck, liver or kidney cancer. Both conserved end residues are part of each CDR3. The D gene is left open where the match is weak. The size entry is marked missing in some rows and otherwise reads once, few, many or a size class.

clone_size: medium-sized
v_call: TRBV4-2
d_call: NA
j_call: TRBJ1-1
cdr3_nt: TGTGCCAGCAGCCAAGATCAGGGCTTGAAGGCTTTCTTT
cdr3_aa: CASSQDQGLKAFF

clone_size: NA
v_call: TRBV7-9
d_call: NA
j_call: TRBJ1-1
cdr3_nt: TGTGCCAGCAGCTGGGAACTCGGTCACCCTGAAGCTTTCTTT
cdr3_aa: CASSWELGHPEAFF

clone_size: NA
v_call: TRBV7-2
d_call: TRBD2
j_call: TRBJ2-2
cdr3_nt: TGTGCCAGCCAGTTCTTAGCGGGAGGGTTCGGGGAGCTGTTTTTT
cdr3_aa: CASQFLAGGFGELFF

clone_size: few
v_call: TRBV10-3
d_call: NA
j_call: TRBJ2-7
cdr3_nt: TGTGCCATCAGTGACCCGAGGGGCTACGAGCAGTACTTC
cdr3_aa: CAISDPRGYEQYF

clone_size: NA
v_call: TRBV5-1
d_call: NA
j_call: TRBJ2-5
cdr3_nt: TGCGCCAGCAGCTTGTCGCGAGAGACCCAGTACTTC
cdr3_aa: CASSLSRETQYF

clone_size: medium-sized
v_call: TRBV6-4
d_call: TRBD2
j_call: TRBJ2-6
cdr3_nt: TGTGCCAGCAGTGACTCTAAAATTGGGCGGGGGAGGGCCCTCTCTGGGGCCAACGTCCTGACTTTC
cdr3_aa: CASSDSKIGRGRALSGANVLTF

clone_size: once
v_call: TRBV4-1
d_call: TRBD2
j_call: TRBJ2-3
cdr3_nt: TGCGCCAGCAGAAGGGTCTCTAGCGGTAGCACAGATACGCAGTATTTT
cdr3_aa: CASRRVSSGSTDTQYF

clone_size: NA
v_call: TRBV9
d_call: NA
j_call: TRBJ2-7
cdr3_nt: TGTGCCAGCAGCGTAGATGAGACAGAGGTATACGAGCAGTACTTC
cdr3_aa: CASSVDETEVYEQYF

clone_size: NA
v_call: TRBV7-8
d_call: TRBD1
j_call: TRBJ1-4
cdr3_nt: TGTGCCAGCAGTTGGGACAGAGAGAGTCCTAATGAAAAACTGTTTTTT
cdr3_aa: CASSWDRESPNEKLFF

clone_size: NA
v_call: TRBV7-3
d_call: NA
j_call: TRBJ1-2
cdr3_nt: TGTGCCAGCAGCCCAGACGGGACACTCATGATGGGCTACACCTTC
cdr3_aa: CASSPDGTLMMGYTF

clone_size: few
v_call: TRBV5-6
d_call: NA
j_call: TRBJ2-3
cdr3_nt: TGTGCCAGCGCCAGGGGCACAGATACGCAGTATTTT
cdr3_aa: CASARGTDTQYF

clone_size: few
v_call: TRBV7-9
d_call: NA
j_call: TRBJ2-2
cdr3_nt: TGTGCCAGCCCGTGGGCGGACACCGGGGAGCTGTTTTTT
cdr3_aa: CASPWADTGELFF

clone_size: NA
v_call: TRBV5-1
d_call: NA
j_call: TRBJ1-4
cdr3_nt: TGCGCCAGCAGCTTGACAAGATATAATGAAAAACTGTTTTTT
cdr3_aa: CASSLTRYNEKLFF

clone_size: NA
v_call: TRBV19
d_call: TRBD2
j_call: TRBJ2-1
cdr3_nt: TGTGCCAGTAGTATGGGGGGGAGTGACTACAATGAGCAGTTCTTC
cdr3_aa: CASSMGGSDYNEQFF

clone_size: NA
v_call: TRBV7-9
d_call: NA
j_call: TRBJ1-2
cdr3_nt: TGTGCCAGCGGAACCTCGGAGCAGGGTGGCTACACCTTC
cdr3_aa: CASGTSEQGGYTF

clone_size: NA
v_call: TRBV6-5
d_call: NA
j_call: TRBJ1-2
cdr3_nt: TGTGCCAGCAGTTTGGGCGCTAACTATGGCTACACCTTC
cdr3_aa: CASSLGANYGYTF

clone_size: NA
v_call: TRBV4-1
d_call: NA
j_call: TRBJ2-1
cdr3_nt: TGCGCCAGCAGCCAAGATCACAATGAGCAGTTCTTC
cdr3_aa: CASSQDHNEQFF

clone_size: NA
v_call: TRBV7-9
d_call: NA
j_call: TRBJ1-1
cdr3_nt: TGTGCCAGCAGCTTAATGAACACTGAAGCTTTCTTT
cdr3_aa: CASSLMNTEAFF

clone_size: NA
v_call: TRBV5-4
d_call: NA
j_call: TRBJ1-6
cdr3_nt: TGTGCCAGCAGCCCACGGGGGGCAGATAATTCACCCCTCCACTTT
cdr3_aa: CASSPRGADNSPLHF

clone_size: few
v_call: TRBV27
d_call: NA
j_call: TRBJ2-7
cdr3_nt: TGTGCCAGCAGTTTGGGTTATTTCTACGAGCAGTACTTC
cdr3_aa: CASSLGYFYEQYF

clone_size: NA
v_call: TRBV30
d_call: TRBD1
j_call: TRBJ2-2
cdr3_nt: TGTGCCTGGAGGAGGCCGTGGGACAGGGAACACCGGGGAGCTGTTTTT
cdr3_aa: CAWRRPWDREHRGAVF

clone_size: once
v_call: TRBV6-1
d_call: TRBD2
j_call: TRBJ2-2
cdr3_nt: TGTGCCAGCAGTGAGTTTAGCGGGAGCTCCGGGGAGCTGTTTTTT
cdr3_aa: CASSEFSGSSGELFF

clone_size: few
v_call: TRBV5-6
d_call: TRBD1
j_call: TRBJ1-2
cdr3_nt: TGTGCCAGCAGCCCACTGGCTGGGACAGGGCCCAGATCCTACACCTTC
cdr3_aa: CASSPLAGTGPRSYTF

clone_size: NA
v_call: TRBV7-6
d_call: NA
j_call: TRBJ2-1
cdr3_nt: TGTGCCAGCAGCCCTCGGGACTTAAATGAGCAGTTCTTC
cdr3_aa: CASSPRDLNEQFF

clone_size: NA
v_call: TRBV11-3
d_call: TRBD1
j_call: TRBJ1-1
cdr3_nt: TGTGCCAGCAGCTTAGGAGAAGGGACAGGGAACACTGAAGCTTTCTTT
cdr3_aa: CASSLGEGTGNTEAFF

clone_size: NA
v_call: TRBV29-1
d_call: TRBD2
j_call: TRBJ2-7
cdr3_nt: TGCAGCGTCACGGGGACTAGCAGTTACGAGCAGTACTTC
cdr3_aa: CSVTGTSSYEQYF

clone_size: few
v_call: TRBV30
d_call: NA
j_call: TRBJ1-1
cdr3_nt: TGTGCCTGGAGCCAGGGGATACAGAACACTGAAGCTTTCTTT
cdr3_aa: CAWSQGIQNTEAFF

clone_size: NA
v_call: TRBV4-1
d_call: NA
j_call: TRBJ2-5
cdr3_nt: TGCGCCAGCAGCCAAGTCCGGGGGGAGACCCAGTACTTC
cdr3_aa: CASSQVRGETQYF

clone_size: NA
v_call: TRBV10-3
d_call: TRBD2
j_call: TRBJ2-3
cdr3_nt: TGTGCCATCAGTGAGACACGGACTAGCGGGAGACACACAGATACGCAGTATTTT
cdr3_aa: CAISETRTSGRHTDTQYF

clone_size: NA
v_call: TRBV4-2
d_call: NA
j_call: TRBJ2-7
cdr3_nt: TGTGCCAGCAGCCCGGCCGAGACCTACGAGCAGTACTTC
cdr3_aa: CASSPAETYEQYF

clone_size: NA
v_call: TRBV5-1
d_call: NA
j_call: TRBJ2-3
cdr3_nt: TGCGCCAGCAGCTTGGCGTTGTCAGTAGTCACAGATACGCAGTATTTT
cdr3_aa: CASSLALSVVTDTQYF